Each of the 2 T cell receptor beta chains below was sequenced from the same sample in a study of T-cell memory formation after mild COVID-19 (dated by TCRdb to the early 2020s). Libraries came from 5' RACE. The sequencing machine was an Illumina NovaSeq 6000. TCRdb applied fastp at Q25 and MiXCR to the public reads, then kept only in-frame beta chains. Identical CDR3 protein sequences are pooled into one entry, listed with their most common genes and DNA. The sample yields about 400,000 distinct CDR3 sequences; about 25% were counted once. Over 10% of the sample is in the top ten clones. Sequencing used PBMCs or a T cell subset sorted from them (not recorded which). The source of these receptors is an adult woman who had mild COVID-19 (a few samples of this study predate the infection). The sample titles of this study are shuffled in the database, so cell type and time point are left out; the donor was told from shared clones.

This clonotype has a handful of counts. The CDR3 reads CASSWGKSGQLEGYTF. For the CDR3, the DNA is TGCGCCAGCAGCTGGGGGAAGAGCGGCCAGCTAGAAGGCTACACCTTC. The chain combines TRBV5-1 with TRBJ1-2, with a tentative D call TRBD1 (5 bases). This CDR3 has 16 amino acids. Germline V gene sequence: CDR1 SGHRS, CDR2 YFSETQ. V was pared by 3 bases and J by 8 bases, with 23 bases between.

This clonotype was seen a handful of times. This chain links TRBV29-1 with TRBJ1-2; maybe TRBD1 (6 bases). V lost 6 bases and J 1 base, leaving 12 bases between the germline ends. Germline V CDR1 and CDR2: SQVTM, ANQGSEA. The CDR3 has 13 residues. The CDR3 loop reads CSVRDILNYGYTF. DNA of the CDR3: TGCAGCGTCCGGGACATTCTTAACTATGGCTACACCTTC.